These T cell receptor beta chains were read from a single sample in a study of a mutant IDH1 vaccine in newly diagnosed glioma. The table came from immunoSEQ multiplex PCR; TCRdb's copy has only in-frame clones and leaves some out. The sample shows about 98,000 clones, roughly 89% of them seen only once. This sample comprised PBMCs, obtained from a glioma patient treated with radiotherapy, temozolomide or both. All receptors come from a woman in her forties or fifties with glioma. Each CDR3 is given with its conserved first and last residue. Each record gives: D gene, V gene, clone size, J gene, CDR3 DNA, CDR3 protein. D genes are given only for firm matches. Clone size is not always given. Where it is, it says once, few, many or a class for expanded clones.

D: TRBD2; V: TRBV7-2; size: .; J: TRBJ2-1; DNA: TGTGCCAGCAGCTCCGGCGGGAGTCTGGGGAATGAGCAGTTCTTC; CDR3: CASSSGGSLGNEQFF
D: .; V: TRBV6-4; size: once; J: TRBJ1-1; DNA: TGTGCCAGCAGTGTTAGAAGCACGAGGACTGAAGCTTTCTTT; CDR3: CASSVRSTRTEAFF
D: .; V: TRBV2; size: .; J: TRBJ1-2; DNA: TGTGCCAGCTCGGGCGTAGGGATTGCATTTGGCTACACCTTC; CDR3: CASSGVGIAFGYTF
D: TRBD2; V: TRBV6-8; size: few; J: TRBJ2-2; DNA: TGTGCCAGCGGACCACTAGCGGGAGGAAGGACCGGGGAGCTGTTTTTT; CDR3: CASGPLAGGRTGELFF
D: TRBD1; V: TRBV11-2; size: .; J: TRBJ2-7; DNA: TGTGCCAGCAGCTTAGTATGGGACAGCGCCTACGAGCAGTACTTC; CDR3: CASSLVWDSAYEQYF
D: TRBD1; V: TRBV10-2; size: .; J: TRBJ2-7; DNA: TGCGCCAGCATCGACAGGGACCTGCCCGAGCAGTACTTC; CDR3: CASIDRDLPEQYF
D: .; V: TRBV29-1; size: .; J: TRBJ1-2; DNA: TGCAGCGCTCCTTTGGTGGAACTACTTGGCTACACCTTC; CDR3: CSAPLVELLGYTF
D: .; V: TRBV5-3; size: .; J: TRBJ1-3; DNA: TGTGCCAGAAGCTTGTTTTGGTCCGGGGGCCCCCACACCATATATTTT; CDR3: CARSLFWSGGPHTIYF
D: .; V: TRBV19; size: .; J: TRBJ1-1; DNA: TGTGCCAGTAGTATAACCGGGAAGAACACTGAAGCTTTCTTT; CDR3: CASSITGKNTEAFF
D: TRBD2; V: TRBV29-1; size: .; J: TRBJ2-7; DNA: TGCAGCGTTGAAGCCCCCTTACTAGCGGGAGCCTACGAGCAGTACTTC; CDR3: CSVEAPLLAGAYEQYF
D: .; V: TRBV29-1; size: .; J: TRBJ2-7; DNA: TGCAGCGCCACGGGGGAGGCCACCTACGAGCAGTACTTC; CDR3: CSATGEATYEQYF
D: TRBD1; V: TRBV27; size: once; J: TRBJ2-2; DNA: TGTGCCAGCACCCGACAGGGGGCGACCGGGGAGCTGTTTTTT; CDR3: CASTRQGATGELFF